This TCR beta chain appears in the sequencing data of a study of tumor-infiltrating lymphocytes in glioblastoma multiforme. Overall study results and limits: No surface-marker sorting into functional T cell subtypes was done.

The CDR3 sequence is 14 residues long. Germline CDR1 SQVTM, CDR2 ANQGSEA. TCR beta libraries were built from RNA through three nested multiplex PCR rounds using modified ARM-PCR. Via MiXCR, TCRdb re-called the multiplex PCR reads, giving one row per CDR3 protein. The data contain 9,300 or so distinct CDR3 sequences, roughly 69% of them seen just once; the ten biggest clones take up about 70%. A word on this clonotype: Its antigen is not identified. This CDR3 fails to terminate in the conserved phenylalanine or tryptophan, so it likely reflects a read error.

The chain carries TRBV29-1 and TRBJ2-5, with 10 positions matching TRBD2. Sample: brain tumor tissue. The TCR sequence derives from a male donor with glioblastoma. CDR3 sequence: CSVECSGRLKTQYL. In nucleotides, the CDR3 is TGCAGTGTTGAGTGTAGCGGGAGGTTAAAGACCCAGTACCTC.